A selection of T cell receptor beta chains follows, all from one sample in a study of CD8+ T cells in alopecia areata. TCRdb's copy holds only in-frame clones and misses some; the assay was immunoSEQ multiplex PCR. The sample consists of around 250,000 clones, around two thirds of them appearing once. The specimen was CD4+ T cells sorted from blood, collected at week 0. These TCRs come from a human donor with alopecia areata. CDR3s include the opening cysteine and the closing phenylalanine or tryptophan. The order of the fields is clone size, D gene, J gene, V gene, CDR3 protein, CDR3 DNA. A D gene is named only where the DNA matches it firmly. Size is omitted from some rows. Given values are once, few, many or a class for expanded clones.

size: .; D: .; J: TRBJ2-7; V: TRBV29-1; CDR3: CSVEVGRGEQYF; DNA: TGCAGCGTTGAAGTGGGCAGGGGCGAGCAGTACTTC
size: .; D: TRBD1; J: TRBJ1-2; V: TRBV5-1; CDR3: CASSPGQSYGYTF; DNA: TGCGCCAGCAGCCCGGGACAGAGTTATGGCTACACCTTC
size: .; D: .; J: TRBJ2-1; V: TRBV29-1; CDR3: CSVGEGSSYNEQFF; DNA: TGCAGCGTTGGTGAAGGGAGCTCCTACAATGAGCAGTTCTTC
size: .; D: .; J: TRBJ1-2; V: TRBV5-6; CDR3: CASSPRTTAVIYGYTF; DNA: TGTGCCAGCAGCCCACGGACGACGGCCGTCATCTATGGCTACACCTTC
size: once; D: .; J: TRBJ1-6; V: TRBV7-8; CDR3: CASSLSLDSPLHF; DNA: TGTGCCAGCAGCTTATCCCTGGATTCACCCCTCCACTTT
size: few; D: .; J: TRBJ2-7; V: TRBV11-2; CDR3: CASSLSGYEQYF; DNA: TGTGCCAGCAGCTTATCAGGATACGAGCAGTACTTC
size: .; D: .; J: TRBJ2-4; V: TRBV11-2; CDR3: CASSLAHSLGLAKNIQYF; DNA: TGTGCCAGCAGCTTAGCTCATAGTCTTGGACTAGCCAAAAACATTCAGTACTTC
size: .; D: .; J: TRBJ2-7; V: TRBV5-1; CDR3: CASSTSYEQYF; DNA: TGCGCCAGCAGCACATCCTACGAGCAGTACTTC
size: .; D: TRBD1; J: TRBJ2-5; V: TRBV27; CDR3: CASTRLGTGAQETQYF; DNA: TGTGCCAGCACCCGATTGGGGACAGGGGCACAAGAGACCCAGTACTTC
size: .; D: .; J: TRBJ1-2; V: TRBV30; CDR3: CAWSYLRQAGYTF; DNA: TGTGCCTGGAGTTATTTACGACAGGCTGGCTACACCTTC
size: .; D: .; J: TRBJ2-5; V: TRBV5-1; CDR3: CASSLKGSEETQYF; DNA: TGCGCCAGCAGCTTGAAGGGCAGTGAAGAGACCCAGTACTTC
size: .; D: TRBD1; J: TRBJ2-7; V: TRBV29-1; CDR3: CSSQGPSYEQYF; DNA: TGCAGCTCACAGGGGCCCTCCTACGAGCAGTACTTC
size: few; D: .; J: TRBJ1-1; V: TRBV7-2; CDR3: CASSEDSWDGRAMNTEAFF; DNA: TGTGCCAGCAGCGAGGACTCGTGGGATGGCAGGGCAATGAACACTGAAGCTTTCTTT
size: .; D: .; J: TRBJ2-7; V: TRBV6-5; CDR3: CASSYRTDHSEQYF; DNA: TGTGCCAGCAGTTACCGGACAGACCATTCCGAGCAGTACTTC
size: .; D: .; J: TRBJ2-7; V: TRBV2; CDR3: CASSPPGSEQYF; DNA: TGTGCCAGCAGTCCCCCCGGGTCCGAGCAGTACTTC
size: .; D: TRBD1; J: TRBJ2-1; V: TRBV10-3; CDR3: CAISEPKSGQGLNNEQFF; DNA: TGTGCCATCAGTGAGCCAAAATCAGGACAGGGGCTTAACAATGAGCAGTTCTTC
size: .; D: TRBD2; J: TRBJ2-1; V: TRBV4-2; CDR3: CASSQDPPQSSSGGGNEQFF; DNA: TGTGCCAGCAGCCAAGATCCACCGCAATCGAGTAGCGGGGGCGGGAATGAGCAGTTCTTC
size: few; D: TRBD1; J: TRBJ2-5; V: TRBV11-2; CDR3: CASSLVRTGEYF; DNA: TGTGCCAGCAGCTTAGTAAGGACAGGGGAGTACTTC
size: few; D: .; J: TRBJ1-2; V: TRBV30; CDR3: CAWSVGAHYGYTF; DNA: TGTGCCTGGAGTGTCGGGGCTCACTATGGCTACACCTTC
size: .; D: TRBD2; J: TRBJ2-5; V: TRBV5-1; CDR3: CASSPQLAGQETQYF; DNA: TGCGCCAGCAGCCCCCAACTAGCGGGGCAAGAGACCCAGTACTTC
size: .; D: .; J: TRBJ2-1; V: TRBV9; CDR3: CASSPRGRGFYNEQFF; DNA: TGTGCCAGCAGCCCCCGGGGGAGAGGTTTCTACAATGAGCAGTTCTTC
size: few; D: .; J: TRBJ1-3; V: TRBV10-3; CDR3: CAIKEGVGNTIYF; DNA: TGTGCCATCAAAGAAGGAGTTGGAAACACCATATATTTT
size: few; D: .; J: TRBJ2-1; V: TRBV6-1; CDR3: CASSQRGLSNEQFF; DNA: TGTGCCAGCAGCCAGCGCGGACTTTCCAATGAGCAGTTCTTC
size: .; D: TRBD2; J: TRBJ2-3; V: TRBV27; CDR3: CASTTWASGGIGTDTQYF; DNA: TGTGCCAGCACCACGTGGGCTAGCGGGGGGATCGGCACAGATACGCAGTATTTT
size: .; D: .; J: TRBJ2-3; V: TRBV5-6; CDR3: CASSLYLGTLTDTQYF; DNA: TGTGCCAGCAGCTTGTATTTGGGGACATTAACAGATACGCAGTATTTT
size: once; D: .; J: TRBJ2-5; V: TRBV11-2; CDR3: CASNQDPGYRTQYF; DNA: TGTGCCAGCAACCAGGACCCGGGGTACAGGACCCAGTACTTC
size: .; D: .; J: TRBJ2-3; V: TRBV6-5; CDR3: CASSLTGIDTQYF; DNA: TGTGCCAGCAGTTTAACAGGGATAGATACGCAGTATTTT
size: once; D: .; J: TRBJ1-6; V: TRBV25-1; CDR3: CASSEAGREVSPLHF; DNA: TGTGCCAGCAGTGAGGCTGGCAGGGAGGTCTCACCCCTCCACTTT
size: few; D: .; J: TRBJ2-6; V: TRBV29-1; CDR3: CSVRGRTSGANVLTF; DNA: TGCAGCGTCAGGGGTAGGACCTCTGGGGCCAACGTCCTGACTTTC
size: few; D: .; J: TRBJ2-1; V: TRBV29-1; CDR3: CSVYSGRTVNEQFF; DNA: TGCAGCGTTTACTCAGGGCGGACAGTCAATGAGCAGTTCTTC
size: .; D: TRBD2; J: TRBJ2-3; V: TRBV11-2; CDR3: CASSSLAGGPDTQYF; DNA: TGTGCCAGCAGCTCCTTAGCGGGGGGGCCCGATACGCAGTATTTT
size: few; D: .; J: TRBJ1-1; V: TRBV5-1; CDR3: CASSVQTNTEAFF; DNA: TGCGCCAGCAGCGTACAGACGAATACTGAAGCTTTCTTT
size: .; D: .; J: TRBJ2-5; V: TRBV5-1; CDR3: CASSLVGTVGQETQYF; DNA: TGCGCCAGCAGCTTGGTCGGGACGGTGGGGCAAGAGACCCAGTACTTC
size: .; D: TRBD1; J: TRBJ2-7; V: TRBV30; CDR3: CAYGTGAPYEQYF; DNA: TGTGCCTACGGGACAGGGGCACCCTACGAGCAGTACTTC
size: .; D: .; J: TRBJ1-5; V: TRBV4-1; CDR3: CASSQGQTNQPQHF; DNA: TGCGCCAGCAGCCAAGGTCAGACGAATCAGCCCCAGCATTTT
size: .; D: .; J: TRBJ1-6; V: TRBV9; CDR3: CASSVGGSRNSPLHF; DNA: TGTGCCAGCAGCGTAGGGGGATCGAGGAATTCACCCCTCCACTTT
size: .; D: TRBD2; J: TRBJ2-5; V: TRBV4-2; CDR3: CASSPLAGEETQYF; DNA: TGTGCCAGCAGCCCTCTAGCGGGGGAAGAGACCCAGTACTTC
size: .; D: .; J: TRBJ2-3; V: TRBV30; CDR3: CARSEGDTQYF; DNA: TGTGCACGCTCAGAGGGCGATACGCAGTATTTT
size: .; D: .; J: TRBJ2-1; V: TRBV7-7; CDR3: CASSPGASGHNEQFF; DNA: TGTGCTAGCAGCCCAGGGGCTAGCGGCCACAATGAGCAGTTCTTC